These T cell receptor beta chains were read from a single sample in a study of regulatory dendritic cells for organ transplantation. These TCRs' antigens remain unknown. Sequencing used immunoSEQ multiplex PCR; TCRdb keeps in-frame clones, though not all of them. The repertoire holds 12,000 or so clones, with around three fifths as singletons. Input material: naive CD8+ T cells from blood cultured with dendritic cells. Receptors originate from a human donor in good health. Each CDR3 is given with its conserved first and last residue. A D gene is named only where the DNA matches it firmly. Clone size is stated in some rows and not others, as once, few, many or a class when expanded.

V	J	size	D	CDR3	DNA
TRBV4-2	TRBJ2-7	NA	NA	CASSPQGREQYF	TGTGCCAGCAGCCCACAGGGTCGCGAGCAGTACTTC
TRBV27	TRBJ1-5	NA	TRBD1	CASSGQGSNQPQHF	TGTGCCAGCTCGGGACAGGGGAGCAATCAGCCCCAGCATTTT
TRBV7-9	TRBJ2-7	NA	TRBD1	CASSPLGQGTYEQYF	TGTGCCAGCAGCCCGCTCGGACAGGGGACCTACGAGCAGTACTTC
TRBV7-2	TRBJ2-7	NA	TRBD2	CASSYERGLEQYF	TGTGCCAGCAGCTATGAGCGGGGCCTCGAGCAGTACTTC
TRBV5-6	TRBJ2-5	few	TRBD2	CASSLSSGGPGETQYF	TGTGCCAGCAGCCTTTCGAGCGGGGGGCCGGGGGAGACCCAGTACTTC
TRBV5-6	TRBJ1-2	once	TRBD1	CASRTGTVILWGYTF	TGTGCCAGCAGGACTGGGACAGTCATACTGTGGGGCTACACCTTC
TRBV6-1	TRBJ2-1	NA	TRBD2	CASSEDSGTYNEQFF	TGTGCCAGCAGTGAAGACAGCGGGACCTACAATGAGCAGTTCTTC
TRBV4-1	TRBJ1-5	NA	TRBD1	CASSQGTGYNQPQHF	TGCGCCAGCAGCCAAGGGACAGGGTACAATCAGCCCCAGCATTTT
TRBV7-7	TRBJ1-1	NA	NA	CASSLGEGAEAFF	TGTGCTAGCAGCTTAGGGGAGGGGGCTGAAGCTTTCTTT
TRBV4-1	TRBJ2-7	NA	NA	CASSQVMVSPGEQYF	TGCGCCAGCAGCCAAGTCATGGTTTCGCCCGGCGAGCAGTACTTC
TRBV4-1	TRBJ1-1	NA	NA	CASSQPDSYDEAFF	TGCGCCAGCAGCCAACCGGACTCGTACGATGAAGCTTTCTTT
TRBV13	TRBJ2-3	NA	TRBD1	CASSYGQGLDTQYF	TGTGCCAGCAGTTACGGACAGGGGCTAGATACGCAGTATTTT
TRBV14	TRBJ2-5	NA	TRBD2	CASSPLAGLQETQYF	TGTGCCAGCAGCCCGCTAGCGGGGCTCCAAGAGACCCAGTACTTC
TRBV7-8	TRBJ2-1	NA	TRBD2	CASSGSPSGGSFNEQFF	TGTGCCAGCAGCGGATCACCTAGCGGGGGGTCATTCAATGAGCAGTTCTTC
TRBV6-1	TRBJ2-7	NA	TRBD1	CASRSTGVEQYF	TGTGCCAGCAGATCCACAGGGGTTGAGCAGTACTTC
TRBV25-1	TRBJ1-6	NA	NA	CASSEALSPPLHF	TGTGCCAGCAGTGAGGCCCTTTCTCCACCCCTCCACTTT
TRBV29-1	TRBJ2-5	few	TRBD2	CSVENPASGVQETQYF	TGCAGCGTTGAAAATCCGGCTAGCGGGGTACAAGAGACCCAGTACTTC
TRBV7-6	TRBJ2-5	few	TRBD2	CASSERLAGGPRETQYF	TGTGCCAGCAGCGAGAGACTAGCGGGGGGGCCCCGAGAGACCCAGTACTTC
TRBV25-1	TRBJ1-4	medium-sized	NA	CASSVGGSNEKLFF	TGTGCCAGCAGTGTTGGGGGGTCTAATGAAAAACTGTTTTTT
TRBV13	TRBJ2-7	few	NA	CASRIGGTYEQYF	TGTGCCAGCCGGATAGGCGGTACCTACGAGCAGTACTTC
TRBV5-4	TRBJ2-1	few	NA	CASSLWGETEQFF	TGTGCCAGCAGCTTGTGGGGGGAAACGGAGCAGTTCTTC
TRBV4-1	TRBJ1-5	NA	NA	CASSQGGYSNQPQHF	TGCGCCAGCAGCCAAGGCGGTTATAGCAATCAGCCCCAGCATTTT
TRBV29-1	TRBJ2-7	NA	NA	CSVEGTESSYEQYF	TGCAGCGTTGAAGGGACAGAGAGCTCCTACGAGCAGTACTTC
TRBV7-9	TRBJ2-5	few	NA	CASSFTPGETQETQYF	TGTGCCAGCAGCTTCACCCCCGGAGAAACCCAAGAGACCCAGTACTTC
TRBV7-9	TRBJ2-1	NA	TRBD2	CASSSTILAGGFSNEQFF	TGTGCCAGCAGCTCTACAATTTTAGCGGGGGGGTTCTCCAATGAGCAGTTCTTC
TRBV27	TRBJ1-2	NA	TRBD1	CASRGTGYDGYTF	TGTGCCAGCAGGGGGACAGGGTATGATGGCTACACCTTC
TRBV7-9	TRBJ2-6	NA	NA	CASSILPLSSGANVLTF	TGTGCCAGCAGCATCCTCCCCCTGAGCTCTGGGGCCAACGTCCTGACTTTC
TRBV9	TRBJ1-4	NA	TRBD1	CASSFRTGEKLFF	TGTGCCAGCAGCTTCCGGACAGGGGAAAAACTGTTTTTT
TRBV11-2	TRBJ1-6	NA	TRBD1	CASSQGTVNSPLHF	TGTGCCAGCAGCCAAGGGACAGTGAATTCACCCCTCCACTTT
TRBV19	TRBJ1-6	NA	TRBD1	CASSILIDRGAYNSPLHF	TGTGCCAGTAGTATATTGATCGACAGGGGTGCCTATAATTCACCCCTCCACTTT
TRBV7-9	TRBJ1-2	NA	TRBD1	CASSAETGFEGYTF	TGTGCCAGCAGCGCGGAGACAGGGTTCGAAGGCTACACCTTC
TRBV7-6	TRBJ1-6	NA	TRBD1	CASSLGQGAYNSPLHF	TGTGCCAGCAGCTTAGGCCAGGGGGCCTATAATTCACCCCTCCACTTT
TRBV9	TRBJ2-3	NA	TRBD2	CASSVSGGGLTDTQYF	TGTGCCAGCAGCGTATCGGGCGGGGGACTCACAGATACGCAGTATTTT
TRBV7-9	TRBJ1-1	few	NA	CASSLVTGMNTEAFF	TGTGCCAGCAGCTTAGTTACAGGGATGAACACTGAAGCTTTCTTT
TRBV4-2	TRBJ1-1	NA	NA	CASSQADMNTEAFF	TGTGCCAGCAGCCAGGCAGATATGAACACTGAAGCTTTCTTT
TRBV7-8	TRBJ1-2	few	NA	CASSPSAGLWYGYTF	TGTGCCAGCAGCCCCTCCGCGGGGCTTTGGTATGGCTACACCTTC
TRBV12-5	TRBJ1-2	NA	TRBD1	CASGLLQGAFYGYTF	TGTGCTAGTGGTTTGTTGCAGGGGGCTTTCTATGGCTACACCTTC
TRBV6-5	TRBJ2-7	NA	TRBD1	CARPPGQGNHEQYF	TGTGCCAGACCCCCGGGACAGGGTAACCACGAGCAGTACTTC
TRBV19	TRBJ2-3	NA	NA	CASSIKGYTDTQYF	TGTGCCAGTAGTATAAAGGGGTACACAGATACGCAGTATTTT
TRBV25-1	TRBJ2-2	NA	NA	CASSEWDNLGGELFF	TGTGCCAGCAGTGAATGGGACAATCTGGGCGGGGAGCTGTTTTTT
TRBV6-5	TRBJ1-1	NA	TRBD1	CASSPRTGRFPEAFF	TGTGCCAGCAGTCCTCGGACAGGGAGGTTTCCTGAAGCTTTCTTT
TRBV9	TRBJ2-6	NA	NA	CASGGHSGANVLTF	TGTGCCAGCGGGGGACACTCTGGGGCCAACGTCCTGACTTTC
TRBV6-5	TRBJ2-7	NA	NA	CASSFGRADSEQYF	TGTGCCAGCAGTTTCGGACGCGCCGACAGCGAGCAGTACTTC
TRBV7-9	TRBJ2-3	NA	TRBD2	CASSLVLAGVTDTQYF	TGTGCCAGCAGCTTAGTGCTAGCGGGGGTCACAGATACGCAGTATTTT
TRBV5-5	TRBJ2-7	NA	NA	CASSLGGQGNLYEQYF	TGTGCCAGCAGCTTGGGGGGGCAGGGGAATCTATACGAGCAGTACTTC
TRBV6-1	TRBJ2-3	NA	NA	CASSEWGPTDTQYF	TGTGCCAGCAGTGAATGGGGGCCCACAGATACGCAGTATTTT
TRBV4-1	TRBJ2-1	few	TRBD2	CASSQEGPGTILNEQFF	TGCGCCAGCAGCCAAGAGGGCCCCGGGACTATACTCAATGAGCAGTTCTTC
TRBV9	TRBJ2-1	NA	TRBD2	CASSPSGTSGVYNEQFF	TGTGCCAGCAGCCCCTCTGGGACTAGCGGGGTCTACAATGAGCAGTTCTTC
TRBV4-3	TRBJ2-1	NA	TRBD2	CASSQGASGGGTYNEQFF	TGCGCCAGCAGCCAAGGGGCTAGCGGGGGGGGGACTTACAATGAGCAGTTCTTC
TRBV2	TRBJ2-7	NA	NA	CASSEGGGDTYEQYF	TGTGCCAGCAGTGAAGGGGGAGGGGACACCTACGAGCAGTACTTC
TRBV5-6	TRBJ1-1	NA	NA	CASSPTGNTEAFF	TGTGCCAGCAGCCCAACAGGGAACACTGAAGCTTTCTTT
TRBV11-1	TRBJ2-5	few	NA	CASSSLSGEETQYF	TGTGCCAGCAGCTCACTCTCGGGGGAAGAGACCCAGTACTTC
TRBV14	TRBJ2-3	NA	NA	CASSHPSADTQYF	TGTGCCAGCAGCCACCCAAGCGCAGATACGCAGTATTTT
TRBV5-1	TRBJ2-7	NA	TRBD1	CASSYTGGPAGEQYF	TGCGCCAGCAGCTATACAGGGGGGCCGGCGGGGGAGCAGTACTTC